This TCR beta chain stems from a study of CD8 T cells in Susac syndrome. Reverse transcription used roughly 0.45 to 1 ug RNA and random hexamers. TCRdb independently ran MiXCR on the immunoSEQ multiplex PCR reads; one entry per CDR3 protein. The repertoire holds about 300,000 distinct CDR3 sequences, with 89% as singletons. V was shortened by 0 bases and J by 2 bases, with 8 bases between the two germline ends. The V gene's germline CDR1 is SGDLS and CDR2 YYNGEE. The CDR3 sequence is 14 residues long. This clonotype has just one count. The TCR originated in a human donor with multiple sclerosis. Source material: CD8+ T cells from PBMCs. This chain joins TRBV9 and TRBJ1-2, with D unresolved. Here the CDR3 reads CASSVGPGNYGYTF. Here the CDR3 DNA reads TGTGCCAGCAGCGTAGGACCGGGGAACTATGGCTACACCTTC. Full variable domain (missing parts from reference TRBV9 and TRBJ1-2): DSGVTQTPKHLITATGQRVTLRCSPRSGDLSVYWYQQSLDQGLQFLIQYYNGEERAKGNILERFSAQQFPDLHSELNLSSLELGDSALYFCASSVGPGNYGYTFGSGTRLTVV.